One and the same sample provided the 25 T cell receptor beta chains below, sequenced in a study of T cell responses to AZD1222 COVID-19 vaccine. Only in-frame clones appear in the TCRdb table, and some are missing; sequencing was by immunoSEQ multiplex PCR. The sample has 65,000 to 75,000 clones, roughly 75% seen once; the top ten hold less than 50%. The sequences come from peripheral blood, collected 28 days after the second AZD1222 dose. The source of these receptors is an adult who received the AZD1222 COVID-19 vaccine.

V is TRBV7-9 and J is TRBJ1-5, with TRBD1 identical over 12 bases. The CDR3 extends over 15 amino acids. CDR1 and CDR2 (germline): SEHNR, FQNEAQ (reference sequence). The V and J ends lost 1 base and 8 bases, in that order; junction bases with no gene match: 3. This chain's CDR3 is CASSLGGTGGEPQHF. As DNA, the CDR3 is TGTGCCAGCAGCTTAGGGGGGACAGGGGGCGAGCCCCAGCATTTT.

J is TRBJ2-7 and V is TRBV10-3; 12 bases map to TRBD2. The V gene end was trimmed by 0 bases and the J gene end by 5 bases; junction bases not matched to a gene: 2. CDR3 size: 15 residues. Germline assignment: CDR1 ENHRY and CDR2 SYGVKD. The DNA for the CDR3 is TGTGCCATCAGTGAGTCGACTAGCGGGGGTCACGAGCAGTACTTC. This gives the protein CAISESTSGGHEQYF.

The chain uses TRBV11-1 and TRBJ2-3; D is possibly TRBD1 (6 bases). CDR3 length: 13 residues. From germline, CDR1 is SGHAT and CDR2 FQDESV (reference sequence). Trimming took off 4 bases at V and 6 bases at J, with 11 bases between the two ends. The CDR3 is CASSSQTGDTQYF. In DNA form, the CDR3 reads TGTGCCAGCAGCTCGCAAACAGGGGATACGCAGTATTTT.

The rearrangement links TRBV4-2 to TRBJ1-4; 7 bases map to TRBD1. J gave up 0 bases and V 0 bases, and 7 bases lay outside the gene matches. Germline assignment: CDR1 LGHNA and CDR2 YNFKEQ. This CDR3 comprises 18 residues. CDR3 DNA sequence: TGTGCCAGCAGCCAAGAGAAGCCAGGGGGGGCAACTAATGAAAAACTGTTTTTT. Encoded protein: CASSQEKPGGATNEKLFF.

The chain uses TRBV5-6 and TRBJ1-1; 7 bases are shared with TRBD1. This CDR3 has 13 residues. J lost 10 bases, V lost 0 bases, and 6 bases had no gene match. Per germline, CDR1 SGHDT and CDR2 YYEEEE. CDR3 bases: TGTGCCAGCAGCTTGGGTGTAAGACAGGGAGCTTTCTTT. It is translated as CASSLGVRQGAFF.

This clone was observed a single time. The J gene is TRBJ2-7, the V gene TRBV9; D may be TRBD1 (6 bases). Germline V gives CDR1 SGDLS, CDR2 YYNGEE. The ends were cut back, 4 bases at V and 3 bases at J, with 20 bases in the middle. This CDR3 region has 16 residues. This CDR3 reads CASSPDRFLGVYEQYF. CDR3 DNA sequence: TGTGCCAGCAGCCCCGACAGGTTCCTAGGGGTCTACGAGCAGTACTTC.

Here the CDR3 reads CASSQDGTGANNSPLHF. CDR3 nucleotides: TGCGCCAGCAGCCAAGATGGTACCGGGGCGAATAATTCACCCCTCCACTTT. The V call is TRBV4-1, the J call TRBJ1-6, with D possibly being TRBD1 (5 bases). The germline V gene has CDR1 MGHRA and CDR2 YSYEKL. The CDR3 is 17 residues long. V was pared by 0 bases and J by 5 bases, with 14 bases between.

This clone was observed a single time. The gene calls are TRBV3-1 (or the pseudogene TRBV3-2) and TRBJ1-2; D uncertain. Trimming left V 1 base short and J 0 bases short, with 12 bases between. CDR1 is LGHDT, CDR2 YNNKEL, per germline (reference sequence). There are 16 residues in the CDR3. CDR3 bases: TGTGCCAGCAGCCAAGGGCAGACCGGAGCTAACTATGGCTACACCTTC. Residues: CASSQGQTGANYGYTF.

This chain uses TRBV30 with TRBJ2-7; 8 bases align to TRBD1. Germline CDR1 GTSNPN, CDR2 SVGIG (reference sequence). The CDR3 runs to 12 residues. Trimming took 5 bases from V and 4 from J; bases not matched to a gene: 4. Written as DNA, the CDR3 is TGTGCCTGGCAGCGACAGGGGTACGAGCAGTACTTC. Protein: CAWQRQGYEQYF. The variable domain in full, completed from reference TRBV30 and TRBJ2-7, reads SQTIHQWPATLVQPVGSPLSLECTVEGTSNPNLYWYRQAAGRGLQLLFYSVGIGQISSEVPQNLSASRPQDRQFILSSKKLLLSDSGFYLCAWQRQGYEQYFGPGTRLTVT.

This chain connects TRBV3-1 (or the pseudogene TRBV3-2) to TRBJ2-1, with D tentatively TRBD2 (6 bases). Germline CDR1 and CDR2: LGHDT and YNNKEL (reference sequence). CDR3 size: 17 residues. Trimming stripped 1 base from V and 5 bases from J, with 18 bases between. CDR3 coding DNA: TGTGCCAGCAGCCAAGTTACTGGGACGGGGACTCACAATGAGCAGTTCTTC. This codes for CASSQVTGTGTHNEQFF.

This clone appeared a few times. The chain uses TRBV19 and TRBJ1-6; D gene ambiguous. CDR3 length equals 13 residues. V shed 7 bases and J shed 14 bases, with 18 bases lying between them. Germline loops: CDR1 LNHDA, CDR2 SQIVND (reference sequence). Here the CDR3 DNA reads TGTGCCAGTAAGGCAGGACCCCATTCGACCCTCCACTTT. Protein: CASKAGPHSTLHF.

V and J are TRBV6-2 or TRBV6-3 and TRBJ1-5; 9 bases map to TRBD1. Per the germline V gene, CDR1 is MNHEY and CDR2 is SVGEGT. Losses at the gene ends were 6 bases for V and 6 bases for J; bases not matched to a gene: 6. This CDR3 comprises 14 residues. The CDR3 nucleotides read TGTGCCAGCAGCGAAACAGGGGGCGGTCAGCCCCAGCATTTT. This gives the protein CASSETGGGQPQHF.

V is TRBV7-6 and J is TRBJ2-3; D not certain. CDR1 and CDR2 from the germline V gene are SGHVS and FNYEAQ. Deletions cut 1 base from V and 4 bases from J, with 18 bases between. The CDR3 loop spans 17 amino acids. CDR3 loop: CASSLGSRQNPPDTQYF. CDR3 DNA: TGTGCCAGCAGCTTAGGAAGTAGGCAGAACCCCCCAGATACGCAGTATTTT.

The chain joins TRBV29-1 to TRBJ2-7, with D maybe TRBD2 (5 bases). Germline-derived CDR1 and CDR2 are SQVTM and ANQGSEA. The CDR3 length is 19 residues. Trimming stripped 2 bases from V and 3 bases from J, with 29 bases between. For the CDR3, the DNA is TGCAGCGTTGAATGGCCTAGCAAGGGTTATTGTCTCGGAAACTACGAGCAGTACTTC. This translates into CSVEWPSKGYCLGNYEQYF.

CDR3 protein: CAISAPGQGRDNEQFF. The CDR3 DNA is TGTGCCATCAGTGCTCCGGGACAGGGAAGGGACAATGAGCAGTTCTTC. This rearrangement joins TRBV10-3 to TRBJ2-1, with 9 bases that match TRBD1. Germline-derived CDR1 and CDR2 are ENHRY and SYGVKD. The CDR3 is made up of 16 amino acids. Germline trimming cut 4 bases from V and 5 bases from J; bases unmatched to any gene: 9.

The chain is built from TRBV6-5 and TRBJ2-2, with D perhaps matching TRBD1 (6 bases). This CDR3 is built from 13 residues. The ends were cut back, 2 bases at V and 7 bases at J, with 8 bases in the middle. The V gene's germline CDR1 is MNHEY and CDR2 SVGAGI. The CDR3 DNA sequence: TGTGCCAGCAGTTACCTAGGGGGCGGGGAGCTGTTTTTT. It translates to CASSYLGGGELFF.

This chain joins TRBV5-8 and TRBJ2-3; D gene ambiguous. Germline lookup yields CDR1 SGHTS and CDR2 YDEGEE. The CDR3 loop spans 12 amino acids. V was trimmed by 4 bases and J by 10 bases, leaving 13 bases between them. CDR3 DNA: TGTGCCAGCAGCCTGGAGCATTCATCGCAGTATTTT. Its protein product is CASSLEHSSQYF. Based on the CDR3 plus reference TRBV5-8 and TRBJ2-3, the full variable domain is EAGVTQSPTHLIKTRGQQATLRCSPISGHTSVYWYQQALGLGLQFLLWYDEGEERNRGNFPPRFSGRQFPNYSSELNVNALELEDSALYLCASSLEHSSQYFGPGTRLTVL.

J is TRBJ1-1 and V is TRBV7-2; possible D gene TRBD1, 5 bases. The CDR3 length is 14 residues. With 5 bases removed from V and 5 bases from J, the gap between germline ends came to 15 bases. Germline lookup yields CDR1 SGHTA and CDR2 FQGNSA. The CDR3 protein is CASSKGGAITEAFF. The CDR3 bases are TGTGCCAGCAGCAAGGGAGGGGCAATTACTGAAGCTTTCTTT.

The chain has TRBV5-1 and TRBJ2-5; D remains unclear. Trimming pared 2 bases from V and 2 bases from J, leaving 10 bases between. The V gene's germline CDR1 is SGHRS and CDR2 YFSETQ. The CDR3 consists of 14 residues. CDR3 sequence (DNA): TGCGCCAGCAGCTTCGGGCAGGAACAAGAGACCCAGTACTTC. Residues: CASSFGQEQETQYF.

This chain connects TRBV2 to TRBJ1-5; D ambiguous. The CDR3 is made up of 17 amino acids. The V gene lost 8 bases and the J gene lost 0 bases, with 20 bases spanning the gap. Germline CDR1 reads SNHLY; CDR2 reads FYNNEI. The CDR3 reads CASGKIGRNHSNQPQHF. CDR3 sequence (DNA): TGTGCCAGCGGCAAGATCGGGCGGAACCATAGCAATCAGCCCCAGCATTTT.

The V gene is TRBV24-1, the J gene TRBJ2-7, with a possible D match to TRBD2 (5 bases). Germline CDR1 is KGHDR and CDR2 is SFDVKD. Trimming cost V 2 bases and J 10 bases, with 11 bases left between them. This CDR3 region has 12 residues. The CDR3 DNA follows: TGTGCCACCAGTGATTATCGGGGAAGACAGTACTTC. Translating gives CATSDYRGRQYF.

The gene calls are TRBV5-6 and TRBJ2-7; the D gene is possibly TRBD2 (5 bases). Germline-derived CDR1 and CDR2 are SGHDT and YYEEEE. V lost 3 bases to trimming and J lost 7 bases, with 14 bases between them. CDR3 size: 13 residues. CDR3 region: CASSSQLGGEQYF. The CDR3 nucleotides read TGTGCCAGCAGCTCCCAGCTTGGCGGGGAGCAGTACTTC.

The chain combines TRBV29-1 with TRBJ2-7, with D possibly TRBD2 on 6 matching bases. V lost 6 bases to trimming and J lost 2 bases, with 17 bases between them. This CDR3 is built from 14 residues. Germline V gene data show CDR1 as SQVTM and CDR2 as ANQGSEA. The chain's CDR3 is CSVLTGTLPYEQYF. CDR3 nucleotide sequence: TGCAGCGTACTAACCGGGACTCTTCCCTACGAGCAGTACTTC.

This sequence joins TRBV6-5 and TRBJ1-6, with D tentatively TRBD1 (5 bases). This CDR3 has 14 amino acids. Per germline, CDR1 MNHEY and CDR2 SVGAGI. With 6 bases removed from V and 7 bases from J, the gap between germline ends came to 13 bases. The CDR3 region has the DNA TGTGCCAGCAGAAACGGGGGTGGCAATTCACCCCTCCACTTT. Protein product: CASRNGGGNSPLHF.

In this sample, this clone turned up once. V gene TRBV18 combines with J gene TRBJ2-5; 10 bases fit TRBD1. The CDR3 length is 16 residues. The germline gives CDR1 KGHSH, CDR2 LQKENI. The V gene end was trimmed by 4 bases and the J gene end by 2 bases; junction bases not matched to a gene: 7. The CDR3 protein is CASSLPRTGGQETQYF. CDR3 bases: TGTGCCAGCTCACTCCCCCGGACAGGGGGACAAGAGACCCAGTACTTC.